These 21 T cell receptor beta chains came from one sample sequenced in a study of PD-1 blockade in mismatch repair-deficient tumors. Profiling relied on immunoSEQ multiplex PCR, and the TCRdb table lists in-frame clones only, not all of them. Among around 23,000 clones, 75% to 85% were seen once, and the ten largest hold just over 20%. The input for sequencing was peripheral blood, taken 12 weeks after starting pembrolizumab. Receptors were obtained from an adult with mismatch repair-deficient cancer.

The rearrangement uses TRBV10-3 and TRBJ2-1; 12 bases are shared with TRBD1. The length of the CDR3 is 16 residues. Per the germline V gene, CDR1 is ENHRY and CDR2 is SYGVKD. V shed 4 bases and J 7 bases; nucleotides not matched to a gene: 8. DNA for the CDR3: TGTGCCATCAGTGGCGCCGGGACAGGGGGCAAGAATGAGCAGTTCTTC. Translated: CAISGAGTGGKNEQFF.

The V gene is TRBV4-1, the J gene TRBJ2-3; the match to TRBD1 covers 7 bases. The CDR3 sequence is 16 residues long. Germline CDR1 and CDR2: MGHRA and YSYEKL. V gave up 0 bases and J gave up 2 bases; unmatched junction bases: 5. The CDR3 DNA is TGCGCCAGCAGCCAAGAGCCGGGACAGCCCACAGATACGCAGTATTTT. Its protein is CASSQEPGQPTDTQYF.

J is TRBJ2-2 and V is TRBV10-1, with 8 bases that match TRBD1. Germline trimming cut 2 bases from V and 1 base from J; bases unmatched to any gene: 6. Germline assignment: CDR1 WNHNN and CDR2 SYGVQD (reference sequence). CDR3 length equals 17 residues. As DNA, the CDR3 is TGCGCCAGCAGTGAGCGCCCAGGGACAGGGAACACCGGGGAGCTGTTTTTT. Translated, it gives CASSERPGTGNTGELFF.

V and J are TRBV6-1 and TRBJ2-5; D uncertain. The CDR3 covers 14 residues. Trimming pared 4 bases from V and 2 bases from J, leaving 11 bases between. The germline CDR1 and CDR2 sequences are MNHNS and SASEGT. In DNA form, the CDR3 reads TGTGCCAGCAGTGGCCCGGTAATTCAAGAGACCCAGTACTTC. Translated, it gives CASSGPVIQETQYF.

V usage is TRBV11-2 and J usage is TRBJ2-1; TRBD1 is a possible D gene (5 bases). CDR1 is SGHAT, CDR2 FQNNGV, per germline. The length of the CDR3 is 15 residues. Deletions cut 5 bases from V and 7 bases from J, with 18 bases between. CDR3 nucleotides: TGTGCCAGCAGCCTTATGGGGCTAGGAAGAAATGAGCAGTTCTTC. Translating gives CASSLMGLGRNEQFF.

CDR3 loop: CASSIDLGQHQAQYF. The DNA for the CDR3 is TGTGCCAGTAGTATAGATTTGGGACAGCACCAGGCCCAGTACTTC. J is TRBJ2-5 and V is TRBV19; 7 positions agree with TRBD1. Trimming took 0 bases from V and 9 from J; bases not matched to a gene: 10. Germline CDR1 is LNHDA and CDR2 is SQIVND (reference sequence). The CDR3 runs 15 residues.

The V and J genes are TRBV15 and TRBJ2-5; TRBD1 matches at 7 bases. The V gene's germline CDR1 is LNHNV and CDR2 YYDKDF (reference sequence). The ends lost 8 bases at V and 7 bases at J; junction bases unmatched: 4. The CDR3 spans 11 residues. CDR3 loop: CATYYRGTQYF. In DNA, the CDR3 is TGTGCCACCTACTACAGGGGGACCCAGTACTTC. Together with reference TRBV15 and TRBJ2-5, the CDR3 gives the full variable domain: DAMVIQNPRYQVTQFGKPVTLSCSQTLNHNVMYWYQQKSSQAPKLLFHYYDKDFNNEADTPDNFQSRRPNTSFCFLDIRSPGLGDTAMYLCATYYRGTQYFGPGTRLLVL.

V is TRBV27 and J is TRBJ2-3; 10 bases are shared with TRBD1. J lost 5 bases, V lost 6 bases, and 8 bases had no gene match. There are 15 residues in the CDR3. Germline values: CDR1 MNHEY, CDR2 SMNVEV (reference sequence). This CDR3 reads CASRDRGAPGDTQYF. In nucleotides, the CDR3 is TGTGCCAGCAGGGACAGGGGGGCCCCTGGAGATACGCAGTATTTT.

The J gene is TRBJ1-5, the V gene TRBV19; D unclear. Germline V gene data show CDR1 as LNHDA and CDR2 as SQIVND (reference sequence). Between the trimmed V and J ends, which lost 4 bases and 5 bases, there was a span of 15 bases. The CDR3 has 15 residues. The CDR3 coding sequence is TGTGCCAGTAGTAATTGGGCCGGTTCGGATCAGCCCCAGCATTTT. Translation: CASSNWAGSDQPQHF. Full variable domain (rest looked up from reference TRBV19 and TRBJ1-5): DGGITQSPKYLFRKEGQNVTLSCEQNLNHDAMYWYRQDPGQGLRLIYYSQIVNDFQKGDIAEGYSVSREKKESFPLTVTSAQKNPTAFYLCASSNWAGSDQPQHFGDGTRLSIL.

This chain links TRBV28 with TRBJ1-2, with unresolved D. Deletions cut 1 base from V and 3 bases from J, with 12 bases between. This CDR3 is 15 amino acids long. Germline V gene data show CDR1 as MDHEN and CDR2 as SYDVKM. CDR3 DNA: TGTGCCAGCAGTTTATCCGAAGGAGCGTACTATGGCTACACCTTC. It codes for CASSLSEGAYYGYTF.

The gene calls are TRBV6-5 and TRBJ1-2; the D gene is possibly TRBD1 (5 bases). V was cut by 2 bases and J by 8 bases, with 12 bases left in between. This CDR3 is built from 13 residues. CDR1 is MNHEY, CDR2 SVGAGI, per germline. CDR3 protein: CASSYTQGGGYTF. The CDR3 DNA sequence: TGTGCCAGCAGTTACACCCAGGGCGGGGGCTACACCTTC.

This chain joins TRBV27 and TRBJ2-3; TRBD1 might be the D (6 bases). Deletions cut 3 bases from V and 6 bases from J, with 13 bases between. Germline V gene sequence: CDR1 MNHEY, CDR2 SMNVEV (reference sequence). This CDR3 has 14 residues. The CDR3 DNA sequence: TGTGCCAGCAGTTTCCGAAGGCAGGGGGATACGCAGTATTTT. Translated, it gives CASSFRRQGDTQYF.

The chain has TRBV2 and TRBJ2-4; TRBD2 matches at 11 bases. Germline V gene lookup returns CDR1 SNHLY and CDR2 FYNNEI. This CDR3 has 14 residues. Trimming at V came to 5 bases and at J to 6 bases, leaving 3 bases not matched to a gene. The CDR3 coding sequence is TGTGCCAGCAGTTTTGGACTAGCGGGAAACATTCAGTACTTC. It specifies CASSFGLAGNIQYF.

The J gene is TRBJ1-3, the V gene TRBV2; D is ambiguous. The germline gives CDR1 SNHLY, CDR2 FYNNEI. The CDR3 sequence is 14 residues long. V was clipped by 7 bases and J by 1 base, with 11 bases between them. CDR3 nucleotides: TGTGCCAGCACCCAAACATGGTCTGGAAACACCATATATTTT. Translating it yields CASTQTWSGNTIYF.

The rearrangement uses TRBV4-1 and TRBJ1-3; 7 nucleotides match TRBD1. V was clipped by 1 base and J by 0 bases; unmatched bases: 6. Germline V CDR1 and CDR2: MGHRA, YSYEKL. This CDR3 comprises 17 residues. CDR3 sequence reads: CASSQGYPGGSGNTIYF. In nucleotides, the CDR3 is TGCGCCAGCAGCCAAGGGTACCCAGGGGGCTCTGGAAACACCATATATTTT.

V usage is TRBV6-6 and J usage is TRBJ1-2, with D possibly TRBD1 on 5 matching bases. Looked up from germline, CDR1 is MNHNY and CDR2 is SVGAGI (reference sequence). The CDR3 runs to 13 residues. Between the trimmed V and J ends, which lost 6 bases and 6 bases, there was a span of 14 bases. CDR3 in DNA: TGTGCCAGCAGACCGACGGGGGTGGATGGCTACACCTTC. This gives the protein CASRPTGVDGYTF.

The rearrangement uses TRBV28 and TRBJ2-7; either TRBD1 or TRBD2 may fit D (6 bases each). Germline assignment: CDR1 MDHEN and CDR2 SYDVKM. The CDR3 covers 19 residues. The V and J ends lost 4 bases and 6 bases respectively, with 31 bases between them. The CDR3 sequence: CASSSFKDRRRARASEQYF. In DNA, the CDR3 is TGTGCCAGCAGTTCATTCAAAGACAGGAGGAGGGCCAGGGCCTCCGAGCAGTACTTC. The variable domain in full, with the rest retrieved from reference TRBV28 and TRBJ2-7, is DVKVTQSSRYLVKRTGEKVFLECVQDMDHENMFWYRQDPGLGLRLIYFSYDVKMKEKGDIPEGYSVSREKKERFSLILESASTNQTSMYLCASSSFKDRRRARASEQYFGPGTRLTVT.

V and J are TRBV7-3 and TRBJ2-7; no clear D gene. The length of the CDR3 is 15 residues. Germline CDR1 SGHTA, CDR2 FQGTGA. Deletions cut 3 bases from V and 4 bases from J, with 16 bases between. CDR3 amino acids: CASSLSGSRFYEQYF. CDR3 coding DNA: TGTGCCAGCAGCTTGTCCGGCAGCCGATTTTACGAGCAGTACTTC.

The gene calls are TRBV30 and TRBJ2-1; 10 bases line up with TRBD2. J lost 5 bases, V lost 3 bases, and 13 bases had no gene match. Per the germline V gene, CDR1 is GTSNPN and CDR2 is SVGIG (reference sequence). The CDR3 runs to 17 residues. The CDR3 nucleotides read TGTGCCTGGAGGAGATTCGGACTAGCGGTGAAGGACAATGAGCAGTTCTTC. The encoded protein is CAWRRFGLAVKDNEQFF.

The V call is TRBV11-2, the J call TRBJ2-3; D not certain. Germline CDR1 and CDR2: SGHAT and FQNNGV. The CDR3 has 13 amino acids. V lost 3 bases to trimming and J lost 3 bases, with 7 bases between them. The CDR3 reads CASSFVGTDTQYF. In DNA form, the CDR3 reads TGTGCCAGCAGCTTTGTGGGGACAGATACGCAGTATTTT.

The gene calls are TRBV10-3 and TRBJ2-1; possibly TRBD2 for D (5 bases). The V end was cut by 4 bases, the J end by 10 bases, with 20 bases between. The germline CDR1 and CDR2 sequences are ENHRY and SYGVKD. The CDR3 covers 15 residues. The CDR3 bases are TGTGCCATCAGTGGCTCGGGATCAGCGAGGGAAGAGCAGTTCTTC. This gives the protein CAISGSGSAREEQFF.